These 5 T cell receptor beta chains were sequenced from one sample in a study of cytomegalovirus exposure and HLA in healthy donors. Repertoires were generated with immunoSEQ multiplex PCR, while TCRdb's copy carries only in-frame clones and drops some. In the table there are roughly 56,000 clones, about 91% of which are singletons. Sequencing was carried out using PBMCs. The source is a woman younger than 35 in good health and CMV-seronegative.

The chain recombines TRBV7-9 with TRBJ2-1; D not certain. V lost 2 bases and J lost 2, with 4 bases in between. Looked up from germline, CDR1 is SEHNR and CDR2 is FQNEAQ (reference sequence). This CDR3 is built from 13 residues. For the CDR3, the DNA is TGTGCCAGCAGCTTACAGGCCTACAATGAGCAGTTCTTC. Its translation: CASSLQAYNEQFF.

This clone was seen just once. The CDR3 loop is CSVDPGQGDGYTF. CDR3 bases: TGCAGCGTTGATCCAGGACAGGGGGATGGCTACACCTTC. V is TRBV29-1 and J is TRBJ1-2, with 10 bases matching TRBD1. Germline CDR1 and CDR2: SQVTM and ANQGSEA. The CDR3 is 13 residues long. Germline trimming cut 3 bases from V and 6 bases from J; bases unmatched to any gene: 4.

This clone was picked up one time. The V call is TRBV2, the J call TRBJ1-4; 8 bases map to TRBD1. The CDR3 is 15 amino acids. The germline V gene has CDR1 SNHLY and CDR2 FYNNEI. The V gene end was trimmed by 1 base and the J gene end by 8 bases; junction bases not matched to a gene: 6. The CDR3 coding sequence is TGTGCCAGCAGTGAAGGCAGGGGGCGCTTCGAAAAACTGTTTTTT. Residues: CASSEGRGRFEKLFF.

The chain links TRBV9 to TRBJ2-7; a weak D match, TRBD2 (6 bases). Trimming pared 4 bases from V and 1 base from J, leaving 15 bases between. The CDR3 covers 15 residues. Germline V CDR1 and CDR2: SGDLS, YYNGEE. CDR3 sequence reads: CASSPGAKGSYEQYF. The CDR3, as DNA: TGTGCCAGCAGCCCGGGAGCCAAAGGATCCTACGAGCAGTACTTC.

This clone was counted between two and nine times. CDR3 sequence: CASSLQGADEAFF. CDR3 nucleotides: TGTGCCAGCAGCCTCCAGGGGGCGGATGAAGCTTTCTTT. The genes are TRBV7-9 and TRBJ1-1; TRBD1 matches at 8 bases. V dropped 5 bases and J dropped 7; count of bases not matched to a gene: 6. This CDR3 spans 13 amino acids. Germline CDR1 reads SEHNR; CDR2 reads FQNEAQ (reference sequence).